This entry describes one T cell receptor (beta chain). The specificity of this receptor is unknown. Per-base qualities were not stored, and no clone one base away is much larger. These data originate in a study of T cell responses to AZD1222 COVID-19 vaccine (dated by TCRdb to the early 2020s). Looking at the study overall: TCR sequencing was performed for 230 to 250 trial participants, of whom around 200 were given two doses of AZD1222 and around 25 were given two doses of MenACWY control vaccine. Enrollment into the trials was organized by age into subgroups of 18-55, 56-69 and 70-plus years, and those subgroups contained about 160, 30 and 59 TCR-sequenced participants, respectively.

The CDR3 regions of human TCRbeta chains were analyzed by immunosequencing. The source study handled its data this way. TCRs in the repertoires were compared against a reference library of SARS-CoV-2-specific TCRs that had been generated with the MIRA antigen-specificity platform. Breadth meant the fraction of unique TCRs that were SARS-CoV-2-associated, whereas depth meant the fraction of total T cells that were SARS-CoV-2-associated. Each spike-specific TCR was assigned to its reactive spike region and to a CD4 or CD8 class using the MIRA data. Log10-transformed breadth and depth values were compared by one-way ANOVA with Sidak's multiple comparisons tests. TCRdb limited this immuneACCESS table to in-frame rearrangements with V and J called. A share of clones is missing; checked studies link under half to unresolved V genes, and the rest is unexplained. V and J calls and clone size follow that table, whereas D and trimming were derived from the DNA. This sample has about 75,000 clones in its table, and about nine tenths of those were observed once. The top ten hold roughly 18% of the sample.

The investigation overall reported the following: Vaccine-associated CD4 TCRs spanned the whole spike protein, with dominant responses in regions 160-218 and 743-854. No day 14 peak-response samples were available, so repertoires were characterized only after the peak T cell response. Spike-specific TCR breadth and depth rose significantly after two AZD1222 doses compared with day 0 and with MenACWY recipients. In the small 56-69-year group, the increase in depth fell short of significance, most likely because of low power. Conclusions about previously exposed vaccinees are limited because only a handful of AZD1222 recipients were SARS-CoV-2 seropositive at baseline. Epitopes outside the regions mutated in the B.1.351 and B.1.1.7 variants were reportedly recognized by nearly half of the unique spike-specific TCRs. Participants were mostly white British and included more females than males, and it was suggested by the authors that clonal diversity may have been underestimated.

The label giving this sample's time point can be read as: about 28 days (+/-7) after the second vaccine dose. AZD1222 recipients given second doses at about 4 weeks or at about 12 weeks were pooled, since spike-specific TCR depth and breadth were not found to differ between the two schedules. Samples from vaccinated people were obtained from the UK trials COV001 and COV002, which included a single-blind randomized controlled phase 2/3 trial of AZD1222 (ChAdOx1 nCoV-19) in healthy adults. For TCRbeta chain sequencing, PBMC samples from trial participants were taken at day 0 and at day 28 after the second dose. This TCR came from an adult who received the AZD1222 COVID-19 vaccine. This specimen consisted of peripheral blood, obtained 28 days after the second AZD1222 dose.

The CDR3 region reads CASRPDGDLRPQHF. The nucleotide sequence reads as follows: TGTGCCAGCAGACCCGACGGAGACCTTAGGCCCCAGCATTTT. Recombination joined TRBV2 with TRBJ1-5, with the D gene not clear enough to name. The germline ends are 18 bases apart after V is trimmed by 6 bases and J by 9 bases. The CDR3 sequence holds 14 residues, the cysteine and phenylalanine included. Left in the record is the CDR3 DNA by itself, 42 bases read in frame from the first base. CDR1 and CDR2 (SNHLY, FYNNEI) derive from the germline V gene.